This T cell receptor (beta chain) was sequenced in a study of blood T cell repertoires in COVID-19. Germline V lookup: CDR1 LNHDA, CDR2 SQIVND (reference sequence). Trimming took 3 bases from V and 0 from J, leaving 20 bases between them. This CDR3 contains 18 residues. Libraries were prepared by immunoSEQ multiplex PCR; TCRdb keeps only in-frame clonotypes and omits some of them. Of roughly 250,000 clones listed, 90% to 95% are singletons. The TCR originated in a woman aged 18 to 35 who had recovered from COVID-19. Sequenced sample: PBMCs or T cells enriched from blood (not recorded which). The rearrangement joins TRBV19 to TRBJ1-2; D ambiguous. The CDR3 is CASSISRLGQDTNYGYTF. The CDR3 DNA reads TGTGCCAGTAGTATTTCCAGGCTTGGGCAGGATACTAACTATGGCTACACCTTC.